Following are 31 T cell receptor beta chains from one sample sequenced in a study of cytomegalovirus exposure and HLA in healthy donors. Primers for the PCR totalled 60 Vbeta and 13 Jbeta. Data came from immunoSEQ multiplex PCR; TCRdb stores just in-frame clones and leaves some out. The repertoire includes approximately 140,000 clones, roughly four fifths of them detected once, and 4.9% sits in the top ten. Sequencing was carried out using PBMCs. The receptors were gathered from a woman aged 45-60 years in good health and CMV-seronegative.

There are a few counts of this clone. V gene TRBV5-1 combines with J gene TRBJ1-1; the D gene is possibly TRBD1 (6 bases). The length of the CDR3 is 16 residues. The germline V gene encodes CDR1 SGHRS and CDR2 YFSETQ. Trimming pared 5 bases from V and 1 base from J, leaving 18 bases between. The CDR3 reads CASSSRVLQGNTEAFF. In DNA, the CDR3 is TGCGCCAGCAGTTCCCGGGTTTTACAGGGGAACACTGAAGCTTTCTTT.

The genes are TRBV5-4 and TRBJ2-7; tentatively, D is TRBD2 (6 bases). The germline CDR1 and CDR2 sequences are SGHNT and YYREEE (reference sequence). The CDR3 consists of 16 residues. Trimming took 4 bases from V and 3 from J, leaving 20 bases between them. The CDR3 reads CASSGPNVAGRYEQYF. DNA for the CDR3: TGTGCCAGCAGCGGCCCCAATGTGGCGGGGCGCTACGAGCAGTACTTC.

The J gene is TRBJ2-1, the V gene TRBV6-6, with 12 bases lining up with TRBD2. Germline CDR1 and CDR2: MNHNY and SVGAGI (reference sequence). V was clipped by 2 bases and J by 9 bases; unmatched bases: 5. The CDR3 has 15 residues. CDR3 sequence reads: CASSYPSGGAAEQFF. The CDR3 DNA is TGTGCCAGCAGTTACCCTAGCGGGGGGGCCGCTGAGCAGTTCTTC.

The chain recombines TRBV7-8 with TRBJ1-5; no definite D call. The CDR3 consists of 20 residues. Germline loops: CDR1 SGHVS, CDR2 FQNEAQ. Trimming took off 5 bases at V and 1 base at J, with 27 bases between the two ends. CDR3 DNA sequence: TGTGCCAGCAGCCCCAACTGGTTCGTTGTCAAACTAGGGAGCAATCAGCCCCAGCATTTT. Encoded protein: CASSPNWFVVKLGSNQPQHF. Looking up the rest from reference TRBV7-8 and TRBJ1-5 gives the full variable domain: GAGVSQSPRYKVAKRGQDVALRCDPISGHVSLFWYQQALGQGPEFLTYFQNEAQLDKSGLPSDRFFAERPEGSVSTLKIQRTQQEDSAVYLCASSPNWFVVKLGSNQPQHFGDGTRLSIL.

There are a few counts of this clone. The CDR3 DNA is TGCAGTGCCTGGACTAGCGGGGAGCTGTTTTTT. Its translation is CSAWTSGELFF. This chain connects TRBV20-1 to TRBJ2-2; 7 nucleotides align to TRBD2. Germline V gene sequence: CDR1 DFQATT, CDR2 SNEGSKA (reference sequence). V was clipped by 6 bases and J by 7 bases; unmatched bases: 2. The CDR3 runs 11 residues.

In DNA, the CDR3 is TGTGCCAGCAGTTTATTTCCCCAGGGCGAGCAGTACTTC. Translating it yields CASSLFPQGEQYF. This sequence joins TRBV27 and TRBJ2-7; a possible D gene is TRBD1 (5 bases). CDR3 length: 13 amino acids. Trimming took off 1 base at V and 6 bases at J, with 10 bases between the two ends. Germline lookup yields CDR1 MNHEY and CDR2 SMNVEV (reference sequence).

CDR3 in DNA: TGTGCCAGCAGTGAGTTTTGGGAGATTTATAGCAATCAGCCCCAGCATTTT. This sequence encodes CASSEFWEIYSNQPQHF. V and J are TRBV2 and TRBJ1-5; D remains unclear. Germline values: CDR1 SNHLY, CDR2 FYNNEI. This CDR3 has 17 residues. V lost 3 bases and J 0 bases, leaving 15 bases between the germline ends.

The chain couples TRBV7-8 to TRBJ1-4, with no clear D. CDR1 is SGHVS and CDR2 is FQNEAQ in the germline V gene. The CDR3 spans 16 residues. V lost 2 bases to trimming and J lost 5 bases, with 15 bases between them. Here the CDR3 reads CASSLIWTGRNEKLFF. The CDR3 nucleotides read TGTGCCAGCAGCTTAATTTGGACGGGGAGAAATGAAAAACTGTTTTTT.

V is TRBV5-1 and J is TRBJ1-1; the D is unclear. The CDR3 is 14 amino acids. Trimming stripped 1 base from V and 1 base from J, with 8 bases between. Germline loops: CDR1 SGHRS, CDR2 YFSETQ. CDR3 in DNA: TGCGCCAGCAGCTTGACGTCCGGGAACACTGAAGCTTTCTTT. Amino acids: CASSLTSGNTEAFF.

In the case of this clone: One end of the junction fails to match germline, which may point to a read error. V is TRBV7-7 and J is TRBJ2-1; possibly TRBD2 for D (5 bases). This CDR3 region has 14 residues. Germline assignment: CDR1 SSHAT and CDR2 FNYEAQ (reference sequence). CDR3 bases: TGTGCTAGCAGCTCCGGACTGGCCCCCAATGAGCAGTTCTTC. It yields the protein CASSSGLAPNEQFF.

The chain links TRBV4-1 to TRBJ1-2, with D maybe TRBD1 (5 bases). The CDR3 length is 14 residues. V was trimmed by 3 bases and J by 8 bases, leaving 16 bases between them. Germline V gives CDR1 MGHRA, CDR2 YSYEKL. This CDR3 reads CASSQIAGLGGYTF. CDR3 nucleotide sequence: TGCGCCAGCAGCCAGATTGCAGGGTTGGGCGGCTACACCTTC.

This rearrangement joins TRBV27 to TRBJ2-5, with 7 bases matching TRBD2. Trimming cost V 4 bases and J 6 bases; bases outside gene matches: 8. The germline gives CDR1 MNHEY, CDR2 SMNVEV (reference sequence). The CDR3 totals 14 residues. In DNA form, the CDR3 reads TGTGCCAGCAGTTCCGGACTAGAGGGCAAGACCCAGTACTTC. It specifies CASSSGLEGKTQYF.

This clone showed up just once. The chain joins TRBV11-2 to TRBJ2-5, with 9 bases matching TRBD1. Germline CDR1 reads SGHAT; CDR2 reads FQNNGV. The CDR3 has 14 amino acids. Losses at the gene ends were 5 bases for V and 4 bases for J; bases not matched to a gene: 5. Here the CDR3 DNA reads TGTGCCAGCAGCACGGACAGGGGCTTAGAGACCCAGTACTTC. Residues: CASSTDRGLETQYF. The whole variable domain, filled in from reference TRBV11-2 and TRBJ2-5, reads EAGVAQSPRYKIIEKRQSVAFWCNPISGHATLYWYQQILGQGPKLLIQFQNNGVVDDSQLPKDRFSAERLKGVDSTLKIQPAKLEDSAVYLCASSTDRGLETQYFGPGTRLLVL.

This sequence joins TRBV4-1 and TRBJ2-7; 9 nucleotides align to TRBD2. Germline trimming cut 0 bases from V and 4 bases from J; bases unmatched to any gene: 7. CDR3 length: 16 amino acids. Germline V CDR1 and CDR2: MGHRA, YSYEKL. The CDR3 DNA follows: TGCGCCAGCAGCCAAGAGACAAGCGGGGGGTTGTACGAGCAGTACTTC. This gives the protein CASSQETSGGLYEQYF.

The chain couples TRBV9 to TRBJ2-2; 8 bases are a match to TRBD1. After removal of 3 bases from V and 2 bases from J, the junction contained 6 bases not matched to a gene. CDR1 is SGDLS and CDR2 is YYNGEE in the germline V gene. CDR3 length: 16 residues. CDR3 bases: TGTGCCAGCAGCGACAGACAGGGGATTAACACCGGGGAGCTGTTTTTT. This encodes CASSDRQGINTGELFF.

The genes are TRBV27 and TRBJ2-7; weak D call: TRBD1 (5 bases). Germline values: CDR1 MNHEY, CDR2 SMNVEV (reference sequence). This CDR3 has 15 residues. V lost 5 bases, J lost 2 bases, and 16 bases lay in between. The CDR3 nucleotides are TGTGCCAGCAGTCATAGGGGAATCCCCACCTACGAGCAGTACTTC. Amino acid sequence: CASSHRGIPTYEQYF.

V and J are TRBV28 and TRBJ1-1; tentative D call: TRBD1 (6 bases). This CDR3 is 15 amino acids long. Per the germline V gene, CDR1 is MDHEN and CDR2 is SYDVKM. V shed 4 bases and J shed 2 bases, with 14 bases lying between them. The chain's CDR3 is CASSSVGGYNTEAFF. Here the CDR3 DNA reads TGTGCCAGCAGTTCGGTTGGGGGCTATAACACTGAAGCTTTCTTT.

The J gene is TRBJ2-5, the V gene TRBV7-8, with 8 nucleotides matching TRBD1. This CDR3 has 14 residues. The V segment lost 1 base and the J segment 4 bases; nucleotides outside the gene matches: 2. CDR1 and CDR2 from the germline V gene are SGHVS and FQNEAQ. CDR3 nucleotide sequence: TGTGCCAGCAGCTTAGAGGACAGGGTAGAGACCCAGTACTTC. Protein product: CASSLEDRVETQYF.

This clone was observed a handful of times. V gene TRBV5-6 combines with J gene TRBJ1-6; possible D gene TRBD1, 6 bases. Germline V gives CDR1 SGHDT, CDR2 YYEEEE. V dropped 3 bases and J dropped 10 bases, with 14 bases sitting between them. The CDR3 runs 14 residues. DNA for the CDR3: TGTGCCAGCAGCTCCCAGGGGAGGGAGTCACCCCTCCACTTT. Its translation is CASSSQGRESPLHF.

This chain links TRBV28 with TRBJ1-2, with 9 nucleotides matching TRBD1. The CDR3 is 13 amino acids. The germline CDR1 and CDR2 sequences are MDHEN and SYDVKM. V gave up 6 bases and J gave up 3 bases; unmatched junction bases: 2. The CDR3 nucleotides are TGTGCCAGCAGGCGGACAGGGGACTATGGCTACACCTTC. Protein product: CASRRTGDYGYTF.

CDR3 sequence (DNA): TGTGCCAGCAGCTCACTTTTCGGTGAAAAACTGTTTTTT. Translated: CASSSLFGEKLFF. V and J are TRBV7-2 and TRBJ1-4; the D is unclear. Germline V CDR1 and CDR2: SGHTA, FQGNSA. V lost 4 bases and J lost 7, with 10 bases in between. The CDR3 contains 13 residues. The full variable domain, its missing parts supplied by reference TRBV7-2 and TRBJ1-4, is GAGVSQSPSNKVTEKGKDVELRCDPISGHTALYWYRQSLGQGLEFLIYFQGNSAPDKSGLPSDRFSAERTGGSVSTLTIQRTQQEDSAVYLCASSSLFGEKLFFGSGTQLSVL.

Comments on this clone: The junction differs from germline at one of its ends, possibly a read error. The chain uses TRBV7-7 and TRBJ2-2; D gene ambiguous. From germline, CDR1 is SSHAT and CDR2 FNYEAQ (reference sequence). The CDR3 covers 13 residues. As DNA, the CDR3 is TGTGCTAGCAGCCCGAGGAGTGGCGGGGAGCTGTTTTTT. It specifies CASSPRSGGELFF.

The rearrangement links TRBV7-8 to TRBJ2-7; D remains unclear. Trimming removed 1 base at V and 0 bases at J, with 7 bases between. Germline V gene data show CDR1 as SGHVS and CDR2 as FQNEAQ. The CDR3 sequence is 14 residues long. The CDR3 protein is CASSLVVSSYEQYF. CDR3 in DNA: TGTGCCAGCAGCTTAGTCGTCAGCTCCTACGAGCAGTACTTC.

This chain joins TRBV4-3 and TRBJ2-3; a weak D match, TRBD2 (6 bases). This CDR3 comprises 13 residues. Between the trimmed V and J ends, which lost 5 bases and 6 bases, there was a span of 12 bases. Per germline, CDR1 LGHNA and CDR2 YSLEER. CDR3 nucleotide sequence: TGCGCCAGCAGCGGACTAACCACTGATACGCAGTATTTT. Translated: CASSGLTTDTQYF.

This clone was counted only a few times. This sequence joins TRBV7-2 and TRBJ1-2; no clear D. V dropped 1 base and J dropped 1 base, with 10 bases sitting between them. Germline V CDR1 and CDR2: SGHTA, FQGNSA. The CDR3 is 15 amino acids. The CDR3: CASSLVGAGNYGYTF. CDR3 in DNA: TGTGCCAGCAGCTTAGTAGGAGCTGGTAACTATGGCTACACCTTC.

The J gene is TRBJ1-3, the V gene TRBV7-2; 7 bases map to TRBD1. The CDR3 runs to 16 residues. Per germline, CDR1 SGHTA and CDR2 FQGNSA. V trimming: 5 bases; J trimming: 0 bases; junction bases outside the gene matches: 7. The CDR3 nucleotides read TGTGCCAGCAGCCCACAGGGGAGAATCTCTGGAAACACCATATATTTT. It specifies CASSPQGRISGNTIYF.

This clone came up a few times. The chain is built from TRBV27 and TRBJ1-1; D gene unclear. Germline V gene lookup returns CDR1 MNHEY and CDR2 SMNVEV (reference sequence). V lost 4 bases and J 4 bases, leaving 10 bases between the germline ends. The CDR3 contains 13 residues. CDR3 sequence: CASSYWAGTEAFF. CDR3 nucleotides: TGTGCCAGCAGTTATTGGGCTGGCACTGAAGCTTTCTTT.

This chain connects TRBV4-3 to TRBJ2-7; D is undetermined. This CDR3 has 13 residues. V was clipped by 0 bases and J by 2 bases, with 5 bases between them. CDR1 is LGHNA, CDR2 YSLEER, per germline. The CDR3 reads CASSQDITYEQYF. CDR3 nucleotide sequence: TGCGCCAGCAGCCAAGATATAACCTACGAGCAGTACTTC.

This rearrangement joins TRBV7-6 to TRBJ2-3; 12 positions match TRBD1. After removal of 2 bases from V and 6 bases from J, the junction contained 3 bases not matched to a gene. This CDR3 comprises 15 residues. Germline V lookup: CDR1 SGHVS, CDR2 FNYEAQ. CDR3 in DNA: TGTGCCAGCAGCTTACGGGACAGGGGGCCTGATACGCAGTATTTT. Its protein product is CASSLRDRGPDTQYF.

This chain uses TRBV7-9 with TRBJ1-2; tentative D call: TRBD1 (6 bases). Germline CDR1 is SEHNR and CDR2 is FQNEAQ (reference sequence). The V end lost 5 bases, the J end lost 4 bases, and 20 bases lay between the germline ends. CDR3 length equals 16 residues. The CDR3 region has the DNA TGTGCCAGCAGCGGCCGGACAGAAGGCTGGCCCTATGGCTACACCTTC. Its translation is CASSGRTEGWPYGYTF. Based on the CDR3 plus reference TRBV7-9 and TRBJ1-2, the full variable domain is DTGVSQNPRHKITKRGQNVTFRCDPISEHNRLYWYRQTLGQGPEFLTYFQNEAQLEKSRLLSDRFSAERPKGSFSTLEIQRTEQGDSAMYLCASSGRTEGWPYGYTFGSGTRLTVV.

The chain has TRBV6-5 and TRBJ1-4; D might be TRBD1 (6 bases). The CDR3 spans 16 residues. CDR1 and CDR2 (germline): MNHEY, SVGAGI. The ends were cut back, 0 bases at V and 4 bases at J, with 12 bases in the middle. Here the CDR3 reads CASSYSVTGNNEKLFF. Here the CDR3 DNA reads TGTGCCAGCAGTTACTCGGTGACAGGAAATAATGAAAAACTGTTTTTT.